This TCR beta chain was sequenced in a study of CXCR3-negative and CXCR3-positive naive CD8 T cells. Across the whole study: Per-library TRB read counts averaged about 1.5 +/- 0.3 million, adding up to approximately 130 million in total. Whole-study findings and limits: Much lower diversity was found in memory CD8+ cells, while both naive subsets had comparably high diversity. From TRB CDR3 properties, TCR strength was inferred; surface CD5 did not differ between naive subsets. Memory cells diverged, while naive CXCR3-positive and CXCR3-negative cells had similar TRBV-TRBJ usage.

The CDR3 consists of 13 residues. Germline V lookup: CDR1 SGHVS, CDR2 FNYEAQ. About this clonotype: Antigen specificity is unknown.

Through 5' RACE with UMI labels, the TRB cDNA libraries were prepared. From the 5' RACE reads, TCRdb lists one entry per CDR3 protein and no DNA. The table lists roughly 40,000 distinct CDR3 sequences, with more than 7% in the top ten. The gene calls are TRBV7-6 and TRBJ2-2. This sequence originates from a human donor in good health. Some clones in this sample may be carry-over from other donors' samples. The source material was memory CD8+ T cells from blood. The CDR3 protein is CASSLGDTGELFF.